This T cell receptor (beta chain) was identified during a study of cytomegalovirus exposure and HLA in healthy donors. Study context: A previous analysis identified approximately 110 million unique TCR beta sequences derived from roughly 180 million T cells. General study points: An assumption of roughly uniform sequencing depth across donors underlay the presence/absence analyses. In a later analysis, specific HLA alleles were associated with 15,000 or so TCR beta sequences at a 0.05 false discovery rate.

The PCR employed 60 Vbeta primers together with 13 Jbeta primers. Repertoires were generated with immunoSEQ multiplex PCR, while TCRdb's copy carries only in-frame clones and drops some. The sample features fewer than 100,000 clones, with 3.5% to 4% in its top ten. The CDR3 is 16 residues long. From germline, CDR1 is SGHDN and CDR2 FVKESK. Trimming stripped 0 bases from V and 2 bases from J, with 14 bases between. Comments on this clone: Antigen: not known.

This TCR was sampled from a man aged 18 to 30 in good health and CMV-seropositive. The material sequenced was PBMCs. The V call is TRBV14, the J call TRBJ2-7, with D perhaps matching TRBD2 (6 bases). CDR3 sequence: CASSQDDGSRPYEQYF. The CDR3 nucleotides read TGTGCCAGCAGCCAAGATGACGGGAGCCGCCCCTACGAGCAGTACTTC. The full variable domain, with the rest looked up from reference TRBV14 and TRBJ2-7, is EAGVTQFPSHSVIEKGQTVTLRCDPISGHDNLYWYRRVMGKEIKFLLHFVKESKQDESGMPNNRFLAERTGGTYSTLKVQPAELEDSGVYFCASSQDDGSRPYEQYFGPGTRLTVT.